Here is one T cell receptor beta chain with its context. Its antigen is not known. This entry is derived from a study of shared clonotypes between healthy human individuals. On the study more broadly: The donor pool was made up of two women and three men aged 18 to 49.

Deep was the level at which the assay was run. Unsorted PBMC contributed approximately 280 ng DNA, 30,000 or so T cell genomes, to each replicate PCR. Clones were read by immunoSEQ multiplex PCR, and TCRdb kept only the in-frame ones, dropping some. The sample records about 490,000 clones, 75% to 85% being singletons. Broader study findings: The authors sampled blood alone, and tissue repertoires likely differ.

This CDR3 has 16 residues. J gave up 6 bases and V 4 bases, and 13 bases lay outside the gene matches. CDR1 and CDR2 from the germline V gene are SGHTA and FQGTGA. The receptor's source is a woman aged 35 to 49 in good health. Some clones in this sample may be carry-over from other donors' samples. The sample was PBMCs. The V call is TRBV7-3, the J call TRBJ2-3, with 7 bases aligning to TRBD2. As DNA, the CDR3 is TGTGCCAGCAGCTCTGGACTAGGTATGATGGCGGATACGCAGTATTTT. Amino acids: CASSSGLGMMADTQYF.